A single sample gave rise to the 5 T cell receptor beta chains below, sequenced in a study of T-cell memory formation after mild COVID-19. MiXCR, run by TCRdb on the 5' RACE reads, gives a single entry per CDR3 protein. The sample has roughly 180,000 distinct CDR3 sequences, approximately 17% seen once. Sequencing was carried out using PBMCs or a T cell subset sorted from them (not recorded which). These receptors were collected from a man younger than 35 who had mild COVID-19 (a few samples of this study predate the infection). Cell type and time point are not known.

In DNA, the CDR3 is TGTGCCAGCAGCTCCTCGCGGACAGGGGTTGGCGGGGAGCTGTTTTTT. This gives the protein CASSSSRTGVGGELFF. The J gene is TRBJ2-2, the V gene TRBV5-6; 9 bases map to TRBD1. Germline assignment: CDR1 SGHDT and CDR2 YYEEEE. V lost 3 bases and J lost 7; bases outside the gene matches: 10. The CDR3 loop spans 16 amino acids.

This chain links TRBV5-1 with TRBJ1-2; no reliable D call. CDR1 is SGHRS and CDR2 is YFSETQ in the germline V gene. The CDR3 length is 16 residues. V lost 4 bases to trimming and J lost 4 bases, with 20 bases between them. CDR3 in DNA: TGCGCCAGCAGCGGAGACGGTCGACGGCGGACCTATGGCTACACCTTC. Its translation is CASSGDGRRRTYGYTF.

The chain has TRBV7-9 and TRBJ1-3, with D uncertain. There are 16 residues in the CDR3. Germline CDR1 is SEHNR and CDR2 is FQNEAQ (reference sequence). Trimming shortened V by 0 bases and J by 0 bases, and 9 bases separated the two germline ends. In DNA form, the CDR3 reads TGTGCCAGCAGCTTAGCTAACTTATCCTCTGGAAACACCATATATTTT. Its translation is CASSLANLSSGNTIYF. The full variable domain, rest sourced from reference TRBV7-9 and TRBJ1-3, is DTGVSQNPRHKITKRGQNVTFRCDPISEHNRLYWYRQTLGQGPEFLTYFQNEAQLEKSRLLSDRFSAERPKGSFSTLEIQRTEQGDSAMYLCASSLANLSSGNTIYFGEGSWLTVV.

The chain links TRBV5-5 to TRBJ1-5, with a weak D call TRBD1 (5 bases). CDR3 size: 13 residues. Trimming took off 0 bases at V and 7 bases at J, with 8 bases between the two ends. CDR1 is SGHKS, CDR2 YYEKEE, per germline (reference sequence). The CDR3 sequence: CASSLEWGQPQHF. The CDR3 DNA reads as TGTGCCAGCAGCTTGGAGTGGGGGCAGCCCCAGCATTTT.

This chain uses TRBV20-1 with TRBJ2-7; D uncertain. V shed 3 bases and J shed 5 bases, with 14 bases lying between them. The CDR3 loop spans 13 amino acids. CDR1 is DFQATT, CDR2 SNEGSKA, per germline (reference sequence). The CDR3 DNA sequence: TGCAGTGCTAGGCGCCCTCAAGTCCACGAGCAGTACTTC. Its translation is CSARRPQVHEQYF.